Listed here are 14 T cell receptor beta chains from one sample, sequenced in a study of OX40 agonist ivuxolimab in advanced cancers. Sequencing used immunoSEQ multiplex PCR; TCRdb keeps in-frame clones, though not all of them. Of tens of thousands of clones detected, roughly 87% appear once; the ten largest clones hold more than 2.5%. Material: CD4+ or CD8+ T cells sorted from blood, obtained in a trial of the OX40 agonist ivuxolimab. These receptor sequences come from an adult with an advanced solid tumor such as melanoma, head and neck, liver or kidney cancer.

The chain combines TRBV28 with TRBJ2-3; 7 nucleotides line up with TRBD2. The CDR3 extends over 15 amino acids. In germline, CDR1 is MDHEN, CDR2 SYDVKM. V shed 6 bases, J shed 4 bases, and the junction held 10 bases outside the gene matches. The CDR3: CASSPKRDPPDTQYF. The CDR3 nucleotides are TGTGCCAGCAGCCCTAAGCGGGATCCACCAGATACGCAGTATTTT.

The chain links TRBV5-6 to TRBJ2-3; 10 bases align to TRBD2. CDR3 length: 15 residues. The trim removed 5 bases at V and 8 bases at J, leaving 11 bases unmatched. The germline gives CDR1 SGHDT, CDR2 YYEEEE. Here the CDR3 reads CASSAQKGLASTQYF. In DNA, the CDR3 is TGTGCCAGCAGTGCCCAGAAGGGACTAGCGAGTACGCAGTATTTT.

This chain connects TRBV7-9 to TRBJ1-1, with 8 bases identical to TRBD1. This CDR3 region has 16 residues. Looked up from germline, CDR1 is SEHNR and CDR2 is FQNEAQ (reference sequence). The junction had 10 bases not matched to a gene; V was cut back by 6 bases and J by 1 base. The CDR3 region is CASSHRQGRTNTEAFF. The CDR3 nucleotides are TGTGCCAGCAGTCACAGACAGGGGAGAACGAACACTGAAGCTTTCTTT.

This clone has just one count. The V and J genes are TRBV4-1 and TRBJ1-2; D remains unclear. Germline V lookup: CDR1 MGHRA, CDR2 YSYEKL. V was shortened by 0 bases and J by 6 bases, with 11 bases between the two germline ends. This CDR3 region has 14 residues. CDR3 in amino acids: CASSQENKLDGYTF. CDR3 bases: TGCGCCAGCAGCCAAGAGAATAAGCTCGATGGCTACACCTTC.

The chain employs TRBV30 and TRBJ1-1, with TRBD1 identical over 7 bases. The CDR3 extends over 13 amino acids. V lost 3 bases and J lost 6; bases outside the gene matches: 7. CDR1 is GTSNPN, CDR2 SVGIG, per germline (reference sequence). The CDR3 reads CAWRGDTGAEAFF. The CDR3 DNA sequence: TGTGCCTGGAGGGGAGATACAGGGGCTGAAGCTTTCTTT.

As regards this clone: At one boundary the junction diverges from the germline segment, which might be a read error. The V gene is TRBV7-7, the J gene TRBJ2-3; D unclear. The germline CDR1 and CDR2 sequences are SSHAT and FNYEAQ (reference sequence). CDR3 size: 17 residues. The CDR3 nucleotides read TGTGCTAGCAGCTTAGTCAGTGGAACAAAAACCACAGATACGCAGTATTTT. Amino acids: CASSLVSGTKTTDTQYF.

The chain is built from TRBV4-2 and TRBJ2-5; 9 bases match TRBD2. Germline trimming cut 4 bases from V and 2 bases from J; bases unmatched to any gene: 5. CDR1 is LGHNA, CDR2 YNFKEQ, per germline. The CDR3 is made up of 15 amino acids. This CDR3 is CASSRTSGPQETQYF. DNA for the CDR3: TGTGCCAGCAGCCGAACTAGCGGGCCACAAGAGACCCAGTACTTC.

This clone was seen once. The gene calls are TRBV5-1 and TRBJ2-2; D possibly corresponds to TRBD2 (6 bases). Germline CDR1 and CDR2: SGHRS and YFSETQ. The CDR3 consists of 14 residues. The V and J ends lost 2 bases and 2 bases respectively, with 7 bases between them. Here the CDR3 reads CASSFGGNTGELFF. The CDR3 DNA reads TGCGCCAGCAGCTTCGGGGGAAACACCGGGGAGCTGTTTTTT.

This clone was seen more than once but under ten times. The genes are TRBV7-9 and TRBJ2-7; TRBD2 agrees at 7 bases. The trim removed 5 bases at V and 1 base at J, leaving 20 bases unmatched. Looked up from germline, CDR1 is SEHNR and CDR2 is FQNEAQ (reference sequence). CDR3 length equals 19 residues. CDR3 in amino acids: CASSLIGSTSRKESYEQYF. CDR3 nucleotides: TGTGCCAGCAGCCTCATCGGGTCGACTAGCCGTAAGGAGTCCTACGAGCAGTACTTC.

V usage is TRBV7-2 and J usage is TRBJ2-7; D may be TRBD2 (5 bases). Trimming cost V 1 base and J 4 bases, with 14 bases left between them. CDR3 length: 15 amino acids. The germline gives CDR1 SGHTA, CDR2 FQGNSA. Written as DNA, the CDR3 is TGTGCCAGCAGCTTAGTGTCCCGGGGATATTACGAGCAGTACTTC. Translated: CASSLVSRGYYEQYF.

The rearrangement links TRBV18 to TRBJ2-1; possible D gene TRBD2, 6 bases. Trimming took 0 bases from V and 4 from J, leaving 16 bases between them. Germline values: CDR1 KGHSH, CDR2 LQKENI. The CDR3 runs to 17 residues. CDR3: CASSPPGKAGLYNEQFF. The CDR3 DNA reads TGTGCCAGCTCACCACCTGGGAAAGCGGGCCTATACAATGAGCAGTTCTTC.

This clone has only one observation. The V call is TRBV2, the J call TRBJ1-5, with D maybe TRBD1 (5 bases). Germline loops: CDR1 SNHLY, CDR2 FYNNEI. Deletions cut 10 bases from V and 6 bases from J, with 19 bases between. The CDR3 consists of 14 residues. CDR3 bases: TGTGCCACCTCAATGATCGGGGGAACTCAGCCCCAGCATTTT. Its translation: CATSMIGGTQPQHF.

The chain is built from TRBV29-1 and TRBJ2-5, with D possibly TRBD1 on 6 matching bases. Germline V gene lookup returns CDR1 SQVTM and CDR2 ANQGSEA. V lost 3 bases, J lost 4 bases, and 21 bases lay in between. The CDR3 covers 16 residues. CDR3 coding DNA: TGCAGCGTTGACCAACTTCGAGGCAGGGGCCTAGAGACCCAGTACTTC. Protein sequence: CSVDQLRGRGLETQYF. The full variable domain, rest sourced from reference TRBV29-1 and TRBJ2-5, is SAVISQKPSRDICQRGTSLTIQCQVDSQVTMMFWYRQQPGQSLTLIATANQGSEATYESGFVIDKFPISRPNLTFSTLTVSNMSPEDSSIYLCSVDQLRGRGLETQYFGPGTRLLVL.

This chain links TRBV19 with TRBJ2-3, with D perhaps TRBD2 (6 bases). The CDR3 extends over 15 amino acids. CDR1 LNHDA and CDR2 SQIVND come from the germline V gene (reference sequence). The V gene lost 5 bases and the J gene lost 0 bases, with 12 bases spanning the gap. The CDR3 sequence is CASSLFAGSTDTQYF. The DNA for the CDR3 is TGTGCCAGTAGTCTGTTTGCGGGAAGCACAGATACGCAGTATTTT.